This T cell receptor (beta chain) was recorded in a study of blood T cell repertoires in COVID-19. About the study: Whether acute or convalescent, the COVID-19 samples came from the United States, Italy and Spain. T cells, B-cell-depleted T cells, or PBMCs supplied cDNA or gDNA.

TCRdb's table, derived via immunoSEQ multiplex PCR, lists solely in-frame clones and lacks some. The top ten hold about 4.1% of the sample, which has about 300,000 clones, 85% to 90% seen once. CDR1 is MRHNA, CDR2 SNTAGT, per germline. This CDR3 is 17 amino acids long. Trimming shortened V by 0 bases and J by 4 bases, and 19 bases separated the two germline ends. Participant age was about 18 to 89 years, and participants resided in approximately 24 US areas. The rearrangement uses TRBV6-4 and TRBJ2-7; D perhaps matches TRBD1 (5 bases). The specimen sequenced was PBMCs or T cells enriched from blood (not recorded which). The source is a man aged 25-40 years who had recovered from COVID-19. The CDR3 DNA sequence: TGTGCCAGCAGTGACTCCTTAGGGGCGCGTATGAGTTACGAGCAGTACTTC. Its translation is CASSDSLGARMSYEQYF.